Below, 18 T cell receptor beta chains from the same sample are listed, as sequenced in a study of radiation and T cells in renal cell carcinoma. Repertoires were generated with immunoSEQ multiplex PCR, while TCRdb's copy carries only in-frame clones and drops some. The sample lists some 120,000 clones; roughly four fifths were seen once. As to time point: blood 2 weeks post-SBRT. Treatment of the sample: 15 Gy SBRT to primary tumor, nephrectomy 4 weeks later. The input for sequencing was blood, taken from a patient whose treatment included radiotherapy and nephrectomy. All receptors come from a woman aged 60-75 years with renal cell carcinoma.

The chain carries TRBV6-6 and TRBJ1-5; 8 bases are a match to TRBD1. Germline values: CDR1 MNHNY, CDR2 SVGAGI (reference sequence). This CDR3 comprises 16 residues. V was clipped by 7 bases and J by 4 bases; unmatched bases: 12. In DNA, the CDR3 is TGTGCCAGCACCAACCGAGCCAGGGGGCGGAATCAGCCCCAGCATTTT. Its translation is CASTNRARGRNQPQHF.

The rearrangement joins TRBV15 to TRBJ2-6; unclear D gene. From germline, CDR1 is LNHNV and CDR2 YYDKDF (reference sequence). CDR3 size: 13 residues. Trimming cost V 8 bases and J 2 bases, with 7 bases left between them. The CDR3 region is CATSFTGANVLTF. The CDR3 DNA sequence: TGTGCCACCTCCTTTACTGGGGCCAACGTCCTGACTTTC. Full variable domain (rest looked up from reference TRBV15 and TRBJ2-6): DAMVIQNPRYQVTQFGKPVTLSCSQTLNHNVMYWYQQKSSQAPKLLFHYYDKDFNNEADTPDNFQSRRPNTSFCFLDIRSPGLGDTAMYLCATSFTGANVLTFGAGSRLTVL.

The chain recombines TRBV10-2 with TRBJ2-3; D perhaps matches TRBD2 (6 bases). CDR3 length: 13 residues. The germline V gene has CDR1 WSHSY and CDR2 SAAADI. V lost 8 bases and J 0 bases, leaving 9 bases between the germline ends. Here the CDR3 reads CASASASTDTQYF. The CDR3 region has the DNA TGCGCCAGCGCTAGCGCTAGCACAGATACGCAGTATTTT.

The chain is built from TRBV5-1 and TRBJ1-2; D possibly corresponds to TRBD1 (6 bases). The CDR3 sequence is 14 residues long. Germline V CDR1 and CDR2: SGHRS, YFSETQ. Deletions cut 0 bases from V and 8 bases from J, with 14 bases between. CDR3 coding DNA: TGCGCCAGCAGCTTGGAGTACTGGGGGGCCGGCTACACCTTC. This sequence encodes CASSLEYWGAGYTF.

The V and J genes are TRBV29-1 and TRBJ1-1; D gene uncertain. The CDR3 is 12 residues long. Germline V gene data show CDR1 as SQVTM and CDR2 as ANQGSEA. V was pared by 5 bases and J by 0 bases, with 7 bases between. The CDR3 coding sequence is TGCAGCGTTTTCTCGCTGAACACTGAAGCTTTCTTT. It codes for CSVFSLNTEAFF.

The rearrangement joins TRBV21-1 to TRBJ2-1; the table's D call TRBD2 went unverified against the DNA. TRBV21-1 is shown as a pseudogene. This CDR3 has 17 residues. CDR3 DNA: TGTGCCAGCAGCAAAGCGGAGGTGTATTTAAGTTGCAATGAGCAGTTCTTC. Translating gives CASSKAEVYLSCNEQFF.

This clone appeared a few times. The gene calls are TRBV7-2 and TRBJ2-5, with D possibly being TRBD1 (6 bases). The CDR3 covers 14 residues. Germline-derived CDR1 and CDR2 are SGHTA and FQGNSA. Trimming shortened V by 6 bases and J by 5 bases, and 16 bases separated the two germline ends. In nucleotides, the CDR3 is TGTGCCAGCAGACCCGACAGGTCGGCGGAGACCCAGTACTTC. This gives the protein CASRPDRSAETQYF.

V usage is TRBV10-3 and J usage is TRBJ2-6, with 9 bases aligning to TRBD1. Germline CDR1 ENHRY, CDR2 SYGVKD. This CDR3 has 18 residues. The V segment lost 6 bases and the J segment 1 base; nucleotides outside the gene matches: 10. This CDR3 reads CAIRLAGQGESGANVLTF. The CDR3 DNA reads as TGTGCCATCAGACTTGCGGGACAGGGCGAATCTGGGGCCAACGTCCTGACTTTC.

This clone is a singleton in its sample. The chain employs TRBV11-2 and TRBJ1-1; 8 bases match TRBD1. The germline V gene has CDR1 SGHAT and CDR2 FQNNGV. J lost 3 bases, V lost 5 bases, and 5 bases had no gene match. The CDR3 loop spans 14 amino acids. This chain's CDR3 is CASSPRTGYTEAFF. In nucleotides, the CDR3 is TGTGCCAGCAGCCCGCGGACAGGGTACACTGAAGCTTTCTTT.

In its sample, this clone was seen a few times. V and J are TRBV6-1 and TRBJ2-2, with D possibly TRBD2 on 5 matching bases. V lost 6 bases and J lost 8, with 10 bases in between. The germline gives CDR1 MNHNS, CDR2 SASEGT. The CDR3 has 12 residues. The CDR3: CASRLEGGELFF. CDR3 sequence (DNA): TGTGCCAGCAGGCTCGAGGGAGGGGAGCTGTTTTTT.

The chain combines TRBV27 with TRBJ2-7, with D perhaps assigned TRBD1 or TRBD2 (6 bases each). V lost 4 bases and J 1 base, leaving 11 bases between the germline ends. Germline CDR1 MNHEY, CDR2 SMNVEV (reference sequence). CDR3 length: 14 amino acids. The CDR3 region is CASSWGAGSYEQYF. The DNA of the CDR3 is TGTGCCAGCAGTTGGGGGGCAGGTTCCTACGAGCAGTACTTC.

The chain joins TRBV7-9 to TRBJ2-7, with D tentatively TRBD1 or TRBD2 (5 bases each). Germline CDR1 and CDR2: SEHNR and FQNEAQ (reference sequence). The CDR3 covers 18 residues. The V and J ends lost 1 base and 3 bases respectively, with 22 bases between them. CDR3 nucleotides: TGTGCCAGCAGCTTAGATAGATACGCGAGGGGAGAGGGCTACGAGCAGTACTTC. Its translation is CASSLDRYARGEGYEQYF.

The V call is TRBV19, the J call TRBJ1-5; the D is unclear. Germline assignment: CDR1 LNHDA and CDR2 SQIVND (reference sequence). The ends were cut back, 5 bases at V and 4 bases at J, with 6 bases in the middle. The CDR3 is 12 amino acids. The CDR3 here is CASSYLNQPQHF. The CDR3 bases are TGTGCCAGTAGTTATTTAAATCAGCCCCAGCATTTT.

V usage is TRBV6-4 and J usage is TRBJ1-1; 7 nucleotides match TRBD1. The V segment lost 3 bases and the J segment 5 bases; nucleotides outside the gene matches: 3. The CDR3 is made up of 13 amino acids. Germline V gene data show CDR1 as MRHNA and CDR2 as SNTAGT. The CDR3 region has the DNA TGTGCCAGCAGTGAAGCAGGGGGAACTGAAGCTTTCTTT. Translated, it gives CASSEAGGTEAFF.

The V call is TRBV4-3, the J call TRBJ2-7, with a possible D match to TRBD1 (6 bases). V was clipped by 0 bases and J by 2 bases, with 11 bases between them. This CDR3 region has 15 residues. Germline assignment: CDR1 LGHNA and CDR2 YSLEER. CDR3 amino acids: CASSQDSGTPYEQYF. CDR3 sequence (DNA): TGCGCCAGCAGCCAAGATTCCGGGACACCCTACGAGCAGTACTTC.

The chain links TRBV30 to TRBJ1-1; 9 bases align to TRBD1. The CDR3 contains 15 residues. Germline assignment: CDR1 GTSNPN and CDR2 SVGIG (reference sequence). J lost 4 bases, V lost 2 bases, and 8 bases had no gene match. The CDR3 is CAWSRTGGAGTEAFF. In DNA form, the CDR3 reads TGTGCCTGGAGTCGAACAGGGGGCGCGGGCACTGAAGCTTTCTTT.

V gene TRBV9 combines with J gene TRBJ2-3; D uncertain. The CDR3 is 14 residues long. The germline gives CDR1 SGDLS, CDR2 YYNGEE. V dropped 3 bases and J dropped 3 bases, with 11 bases sitting between them. This CDR3 reads CASSATTATDTQYF. The CDR3 DNA follows: TGTGCCAGCAGCGCCACTACAGCGACAGATACGCAGTATTTT.

In DNA form, the CDR3 reads TGTGCCAGCTCAGTGACAGGGGTAGAGAACTATGGCTACACCTTC. Its translation is CASSVTGVENYGYTF. This chain links TRBV18 with TRBJ1-2, with 8 bases lining up with TRBD1. Germline loops: CDR1 KGHSH, CDR2 LQKENI. This CDR3 comprises 15 residues. V lost 5 bases, J lost 2 bases, and 7 bases stayed unmatched. The whole variable domain, remainder taken from reference TRBV18 and TRBJ1-2, is NAGVMQNPRHLVRRRGQEARLRCSPMKGHSHVYWYRQLPEEGLKFMVYLQKENIIDESGMPKERFSAEFPKEGPSILRIQQVVRGDSAAYFCASSVTGVENYGYTFGSGTRLTVV.